A single sample gave rise to the 27 T cell receptor beta chains below, sequenced in a study of blood T cell repertoires in COVID-19. The table came from immunoSEQ multiplex PCR; TCRdb's copy has only in-frame clones and leaves some out. The sample lists just over 300,000 clones, about nine tenths occurring once. What was sequenced was PBMCs or T cells enriched from blood (not recorded which). All receptors come from a young man who had recovered from COVID-19.

The chain recombines TRBV10-1 with TRBJ2-1, with 8 bases aligning to TRBD2. CDR3 length equals 15 residues. Germline V lookup: CDR1 WNHNN, CDR2 SYGVQD (reference sequence). The V and J ends lost 0 bases and 8 bases, in that order; junction bases with no gene match: 6. The DNA for the CDR3 is TGCGCCAGCAGTGAGTCGGGCGGGAGGATCGATGAGCAGTTCTTC. Translation gives CASSESGGRIDEQFF.

The chain carries TRBV20-1 and TRBJ1-1, with a weak D call TRBD1 (5 bases). Trimming shortened V by 3 bases and J by 0 bases, and 14 bases separated the two germline ends. This CDR3 has 15 amino acids. Germline loops: CDR1 DFQATT, CDR2 SNEGSKA (reference sequence). CDR3 region: CSASFPGIMNTEAFF. Written as DNA, the CDR3 is TGCAGTGCTAGTTTTCCAGGGATCATGAACACTGAAGCTTTCTTT.

This chain connects TRBV10-1 to TRBJ2-2; D is unclear. Trimming stripped 7 bases from V and 3 bases from J, with 3 bases between. The CDR3 length is 11 residues. Germline V gene sequence: CDR1 WNHNN, CDR2 SYGVQD (reference sequence). The CDR3 DNA reads as TGCGCCAGCACAGACACCGGGGAGCTGTTTTTT. Residues: CASTDTGELFF.

This clone was seen a handful of times. This chain connects TRBV5-1 to TRBJ2-7; 14 bases fit TRBD2. Germline V gene lookup returns CDR1 SGHRS and CDR2 YFSETQ. This CDR3 comprises 17 residues. After removal of 4 bases from V and 6 bases from J, the junction contained 12 bases not matched to a gene. The CDR3 nucleotides are TGCGCCAGCAGCCTAGGACTAGCGGGGGGTCTAGGAGGCGAGCAGTACTTC. Its protein product is CASSLGLAGGLGGEQYF.

The chain has TRBV7-9 and TRBJ1-1, with D maybe TRBD1 (6 bases). This CDR3 region has 14 residues. Germline lookup yields CDR1 SEHNR and CDR2 FQNEAQ (reference sequence). With 7 bases removed from V and 0 bases from J, the gap between germline ends came to 12 bases. The CDR3 DNA reads as TGTGCCAGCATCATGGACAGAATGAACACTGAAGCTTTCTTT. Protein sequence: CASIMDRMNTEAFF.

This sequence joins TRBV7-9 and TRBJ2-3; D is undetermined. The CDR3 extends over 12 amino acids. V was clipped by 5 bases and J by 1 base, with 4 bases between them. Germline V gene sequence: CDR1 SEHNR, CDR2 FQNEAQ (reference sequence). The CDR3 protein is CASSPGTDTQYF. The CDR3 region has the DNA TGTGCCAGCAGCCCGGGCACAGATACGCAGTATTTT.

The gene calls are TRBV7-2 and TRBJ1-1; no firm D call. The V and J ends lost 2 bases and 1 base respectively, with 8 bases between them. The CDR3 consists of 14 residues. CDR1 and CDR2 from the germline V gene are SGHTA and FQGNSA. The CDR3 sequence: CASSLTGRNTEAFF. The CDR3 coding sequence is TGTGCCAGCAGCTTAACGGGTAGGAACACTGAAGCTTTCTTT.

V usage is TRBV27 and J usage is TRBJ1-4; 7 positions match TRBD1. Looked up from germline, CDR1 is MNHEY and CDR2 is SMNVEV (reference sequence). The junction had 9 bases not matched to a gene; V was cut back by 8 bases and J by 6 bases. This CDR3 is built from 14 residues. The CDR3 DNA is TGTGCCAGCGGCCAGACAGGGTGGGATGAAAAACTGTTTTTT. This codes for CASGQTGWDEKLFF.

V gene TRBV5-6 combines with J gene TRBJ2-1, with a tentative D call TRBD1 (5 bases). Deletions cut 4 bases from V and 6 bases from J, with 14 bases between. Germline assignment: CDR1 SGHDT and CDR2 YYEEEE. The CDR3 covers 14 residues. This chain's CDR3 is CASSLGPSVNEQFF. The CDR3 DNA is TGTGCCAGCAGCCTGGGGCCCAGCGTCAATGAGCAGTTCTTC.

The CDR3 DNA sequence: TGCGCCAGCAGCCAAGTCCAGGGTTGGAGCTCTGGAAACACCATATATTTT. Encoded protein: CASSQVQGWSSGNTIYF. This sequence joins TRBV4-1 and TRBJ1-3, with a possible D match to TRBD1 (5 bases). The CDR3 runs to 17 residues. Trimming removed 1 base from V and 0 bases from J, with 13 bases in between. The V gene's germline CDR1 is MGHRA and CDR2 YSYEKL.

The CDR3 spells CASSQDSGRNQPQHF. CDR3 DNA sequence: TGTGCCAGCAGCCAAGATTCAGGGCGCAATCAGCCCCAGCATTTT. The chain has TRBV3-1 (or the pseudogene TRBV3-2) and TRBJ1-5; a possible D gene is TRBD1 (5 bases). This CDR3 spans 15 amino acids. Between the trimmed V and J ends, which lost 0 bases and 2 bases, there was a span of 8 bases. The V gene's germline CDR1 is LGHDT and CDR2 YNNKEL (reference sequence).

The chain employs TRBV27 and TRBJ2-1, with D tentatively TRBD1 (6 bases). Trimming shortened V by 4 bases and J by 9 bases, and 19 bases separated the two germline ends. The germline V gene encodes CDR1 MNHEY and CDR2 SMNVEV (reference sequence). This CDR3 is 15 amino acids long. The CDR3 sequence is CASSSLGAPVGEQFF. Here the CDR3 DNA reads TGTGCCAGCAGTTCGTTGGGGGCGCCGGTCGGTGAGCAGTTCTTC.

The chain uses TRBV19 and TRBJ2-6, with D perhaps TRBD1 (6 bases). V was shortened by 7 bases and J by 2 bases, with 15 bases between the two germline ends. This CDR3 spans 16 amino acids. The germline V gene has CDR1 LNHDA and CDR2 SQIVND (reference sequence). The CDR3 sequence is CASTSRGRTGANVLTF. The CDR3 bases are TGTGCCAGTACCTCAAGGGGGAGAACTGGGGCCAACGTCCTGACTTTC.

This clone was counted only a few times. This chain connects TRBV27 to TRBJ2-2; D is perhaps TRBD1 (5 bases). Looked up from germline, CDR1 is MNHEY and CDR2 is SMNVEV (reference sequence). V was clipped by 4 bases and J by 0 bases, with 15 bases between them. CDR3 length: 17 residues. The CDR3, as DNA: TGTGCCAGCAGTTCCCTTAGGGGCTCGGCGAACACCGGGGAGCTGTTTTTT. This codes for CASSSLRGSANTGELFF.

This clone has just a few counts. Here the CDR3 DNA reads TGTGCCTGGAGTGCCCCCCGAGGAGGGGCCACTGAAGCTTTCTTT. This sequence encodes CAWSAPRGGATEAFF. The rearrangement joins TRBV30 to TRBJ1-1; D may be TRBD1 (5 bases). The CDR3 totals 15 residues. Germline V CDR1 and CDR2: GTSNPN, SVGIG (reference sequence). The V end was cut by 1 base, the J end by 4 bases, with 16 bases between. The whole variable domain, remainder taken from reference TRBV30 and TRBJ1-1, is SQTIHQWPATLVQPVGSPLSLECTVEGTSNPNLYWYRQAAGRGLQLLFYSVGIGQISSEVPQNLSASRPQDRQFILSSKKLLLSDSGFYLCAWSAPRGGATEAFFGQGTRLTVV.

The chain's CDR3 is CASSQPTLAGGPNEQFF. The CDR3 nucleotides read TGCGCCAGCAGCCAACCTACACTAGCGGGAGGGCCAAATGAGCAGTTCTTC. The rearrangement uses TRBV4-1 and TRBJ2-1, with TRBD2 identical over 13 bases. Unmatched junction bases numbered 8, after V lost 2 bases and J lost 7 bases. From germline, CDR1 is MGHRA and CDR2 YSYEKL. The CDR3 spans 17 residues.

The chain is built from TRBV13 and TRBJ2-5; 7 bases align to TRBD1. Trimming at V came to 2 bases and at J to 7 bases, leaving 10 bases not matched to a gene. The CDR3 is 15 residues long. The V gene's germline CDR1 is PRHDT and CDR2 FYEKMQ (reference sequence). Written as DNA, the CDR3 is TGTGCCAGCAGCTTAAGGACAGGCTTATATTTGACCCAGTACTTC. Translation: CASSLRTGLYLTQYF.

The chain employs TRBV13 and TRBJ1-1; tentative D call: TRBD1 (5 bases). The CDR3 has 13 residues. The ends were cut back, 5 bases at V and 3 bases at J, with 10 bases in the middle. CDR1 and CDR2 (germline): PRHDT, FYEKMQ (reference sequence). CDR3 residues: CASSPWGDTEAFF. The CDR3 region has the DNA TGTGCCAGCAGCCCATGGGGGGACACTGAAGCTTTCTTT.

This chain joins TRBV6-5 and TRBJ2-2; 8 positions match TRBD1. The CDR3 has 15 residues. Trimming removed 2 bases from V and 4 bases from J; junction bases left unmatched: 3. Germline assignment: CDR1 MNHEY and CDR2 SVGAGI. In DNA, the CDR3 is TGTGCCAGCAGTTACGGCAGGGGGCCCACCGGGGAGCTGTTTTTT. Residues: CASSYGRGPTGELFF.

V usage is TRBV2 and J usage is TRBJ2-7, with D possibly TRBD2 on 6 matching bases. Germline values: CDR1 SNHLY, CDR2 FYNNEI. CDR3 length: 15 amino acids. The V and J ends lost 11 bases and 5 bases respectively, with 25 bases between them. The CDR3 spells CASRIPGLRPDEQYF. DNA for the CDR3: TGTGCCTCCCGAATCCCGGGACTGCGGCCTGACGAGCAGTACTTC.

The rearrangement joins TRBV2 to TRBJ2-1; 14 positions agree with TRBD2. V lost 5 bases, J lost 4 bases, and 4 bases stayed unmatched. The germline V gene has CDR1 SNHLY and CDR2 FYNNEI. CDR3 length: 16 residues. DNA for the CDR3: TGTGCCAGCAGTACGGGACTAGCGGGGGATTACAATGAGCAGTTCTTC. Translating it yields CASSTGLAGDYNEQFF.

The chain carries TRBV30 and TRBJ1-1, with TRBD1 as a possible D gene (5 bases). The CDR3 consists of 13 residues. Trimming removed 1 base from V and 5 bases from J, with 11 bases in between. Germline CDR1 and CDR2: GTSNPN and SVGIG (reference sequence). The CDR3 reads CAWSGPAGTEAFF. CDR3 in DNA: TGTGCCTGGAGTGGGCCCGCAGGGACTGAAGCTTTCTTT.

V and J are TRBV19 and TRBJ2-2; 8 bases line up with TRBD2. Germline assignment: CDR1 LNHDA and CDR2 SQIVND (reference sequence). V lost 5 bases and J lost 2; bases outside the gene matches: 4. This CDR3 spans 15 amino acids. CDR3 DNA sequence: TGTGCCAGTAGTTTAGCGGGACTAAACACCGGGGAGCTGTTTTTT. Amino acid sequence: CASSLAGLNTGELFF.

The gene calls are TRBV6-5 and TRBJ1-5, with 7 bases matching TRBD1. Germline CDR1 reads MNHEY; CDR2 reads SVGAGI. The trim removed 5 bases at V and 6 bases at J, leaving 10 bases unmatched. This CDR3 comprises 15 residues. The CDR3 sequence is CASSRGLGAGQPQHF. CDR3 bases: TGTGCCAGCAGTAGGGGGCTGGGGGCGGGTCAGCCCCAGCATTTT.

The chain links TRBV5-1 to TRBJ1-5, with TRBD1 matching 7 bases. The CDR3 has 15 residues. Germline assignment: CDR1 SGHRS and CDR2 YFSETQ. V shed 0 bases, J shed 1 base, and the junction held 1 base outside the gene matches. The CDR3: CASSLGDRSNQPQHF. The CDR3 nucleotides are TGCGCCAGCAGCTTGGGGGACAGAAGCAATCAGCCCCAGCATTTT.

The chain is built from TRBV6-1 and TRBJ2-3; TRBD2 matches at 12 bases. CDR3 length equals 17 residues. Unmatched junction bases numbered 6, after V lost 4 bases and J lost 1 base. Germline V gene lookup returns CDR1 MNHNS and CDR2 SASEGT. CDR3 amino acids: CASSARRTSGGTDTQYF. The CDR3 DNA reads TGTGCCAGCAGTGCTCGCAGGACTAGCGGGGGCACAGATACGCAGTATTTT.

J is TRBJ2-2 and V is TRBV9; tentative D call: TRBD2 (7 bases). The CDR3 totals 16 residues. Trimming stripped 0 bases from V and 3 bases from J, with 12 bases between. The germline V gene has CDR1 SGDLS and CDR2 YYNGEE. The DNA for the CDR3 is TGTGCCAGCAGCGTAGAGGGGGGGCCGGACACCGGGGAGCTGTTTTTT. It specifies CASSVEGGPDTGELFF.